The rows below give T cell receptor beta chains drawn from one sample of a study of CD8 T cells in ankylosing spondylitis. TCRdb ran MiXCR on the 5' RACE reads and lists one entry per CDR3 protein. The sample includes more than 650,000 distinct CDR3 sequences, about 10% of them seen just once. The sequenced sample consisted of blood, either unsorted or a sorted T cell fraction (not recorded which). Receptor source: a male donor with ankylosing spondylitis. The CDR3 runs from the conserved cysteine through the conserved F or W. Each record gives: V gene, J gene, CDR3 protein.

v_gene: TRBV20-1; j_gene: TRBJ1-5; CDR3aa: CSARRGGEPQHF
v_gene: TRBV5-1; j_gene: TRBJ2-4; CDR3aa: CASSPGAGFVDIQYF
v_gene: TRBV5-1; j_gene: TRBJ2-7; CDR3aa: CASRLGQVYSYEQYF
v_gene: TRBV20-1; j_gene: TRBJ2-1; CDR3aa: CSAGVAGRLYNEQFF
v_gene: TRBV27; j_gene: TRBJ1-5; CDR3aa: CASGLFKDSNQPQHF
v_gene: TRBV27; j_gene: TRBJ1-3; CDR3aa: CASSLSGGNTIYF
v_gene: TRBV3-1; j_gene: TRBJ2-1; CDR3aa: CASSQGWDPLTDEQFF
v_gene: TRBV20-1; j_gene: TRBJ1-4; CDR3aa: CSAYRATEKLFF
v_gene: TRBV11-1; j_gene: TRBJ1-4; CDR3aa: CASSLQPTNEKLFF
v_gene: TRBV20-1; j_gene: TRBJ2-7; CDR3aa: CSARAGAGYEQYF
v_gene: TRBV27; j_gene: TRBJ2-7; CDR3aa: CASRTDRSLSYEQYF
v_gene: TRBV30; j_gene: TRBJ2-3; CDR3aa: CAWNFEAGGQYF
v_gene: TRBV11-2; j_gene: TRBJ2-5; CDR3aa: CASSFYPTGTGEETQYF
v_gene: TRBV7-2; j_gene: TRBJ1-4; CDR3aa: CASSPMTGVEKLFF
v_gene: TRBV20-1; j_gene: TRBJ2-2; CDR3aa: CSARREVGGELFF
v_gene: TRBV12-3/TRBV12-4; j_gene: TRBJ1-3; CDR3aa: CASSSRQDGNTIYF
v_gene: TRBV28; j_gene: TRBJ1-1; CDR3aa: CASRWGKNTEAFF
v_gene: TRBV2; j_gene: TRBJ2-7; CDR3aa: CASRDRVVYEQYF
v_gene: TRBV6-5; j_gene: TRBJ1-1; CDR3aa: CASSYSQGRVFTAFF
v_gene: TRBV5-1; j_gene: TRBJ2-1; CDR3aa: CASTKTSGTYNEQFF
v_gene: TRBV5-6; j_gene: TRBJ2-3; CDR3aa: CASSLVASSPLDTQYF
v_gene: TRBV11-2; j_gene: TRBJ2-3; CDR3aa: CASARDTQYF
v_gene: TRBV20-1; j_gene: TRBJ2-1; CDR3aa: CSARGTIDEQFF
v_gene: TRBV20-1; j_gene: TRBJ2-5; CDR3aa: CSARNPGLGQETQYF
v_gene: TRBV20-1; j_gene: TRBJ2-1; CDR3aa: CSASWGAEQFF
v_gene: TRBV5-1; j_gene: TRBJ2-5; CDR3aa: CASSLGLAENQETQYF
v_gene: TRBV20-1; j_gene: TRBJ1-1; CDR3aa: CSARTGGNTEAFF
v_gene: TRBV5-1; j_gene: TRBJ2-3; CDR3aa: CASSPRLESTDTQYF
v_gene: TRBV6-2/TRBV6-3; j_gene: TRBJ1-1; CDR3aa: CASSYLGVRIRYTEAFF
v_gene: TRBV10-3; j_gene: TRBJ2-7; CDR3aa: CAITSPGALVEQYF
v_gene: TRBV29-1; j_gene: TRBJ2-3; CDR3aa: CSVVVLGLGADTQYF
v_gene: TRBV29-1; j_gene: TRBJ2-5; CDR3aa: CSVRGGDRETQYF
v_gene: TRBV12-3/TRBV12-4; j_gene: TRBJ1-1; CDR3aa: CASIGTGLGTEAFF
v_gene: TRBV24-1; j_gene: TRBJ2-1; CDR3aa: CATSGGDWKQFF
v_gene: TRBV10-3; j_gene: TRBJ2-7; CDR3aa: CAISVGPEQYF
v_gene: TRBV5-1; j_gene: TRBJ1-1; CDR3aa: CASSLFPGGRMNTEAFF
v_gene: TRBV5-6; j_gene: TRBJ2-1; CDR3aa: CASSGVRDSSYNEQFF
v_gene: TRBV6-5; j_gene: TRBJ1-1; CDR3aa: CASSFAGTGANTEAFF
v_gene: TRBV5-6; j_gene: TRBJ1-4; CDR3aa: CASSLAVTAEKLFF
v_gene: TRBV7-2; j_gene: TRBJ2-3; CDR3aa: CASSPYMPTDTQYF
v_gene: TRBV4-3; j_gene: TRBJ1-1; CDR3aa: CASSQDNAWGTEAFF
v_gene: TRBV10-3; j_gene: TRBJ1-5; CDR3aa: CANQGGTGQPQHF
v_gene: TRBV3-1; j_gene: TRBJ2-5; CDR3aa: CASSQVARRLAVETQYF
v_gene: TRBV9; j_gene: TRBJ2-7; CDR3aa: CASSVAERRRQYF
v_gene: TRBV6-1; j_gene: TRBJ1-6; CDR3aa: CASSEAGGNSYNSPLHF
v_gene: TRBV7-8; j_gene: TRBJ1-2; CDR3aa: CASSPIQTGDYGYTF
v_gene: TRBV12-3/TRBV12-4; j_gene: TRBJ1-4; CDR3aa: CASSHRGIIPEKLFF
v_gene: TRBV18; j_gene: TRBJ1-5; CDR3aa: CASSPTAGDQPQHF
v_gene: TRBV20-1; j_gene: TRBJ2-5; CDR3aa: CSAPRPSYQETQYF
v_gene: TRBV29-1; j_gene: TRBJ2-7; CDR3aa: CSVGSDTYEQYF